The present T cell receptor beta chain was sequenced within a study of blood T cell repertoires in COVID-19. In germline, CDR1 is SGHNT, CDR2 YENEEA. This CDR3 has 14 residues. V was shortened by 5 bases and J by 7 bases, with 14 bases between the two germline ends. Produced via immunoSEQ multiplex PCR; TCRdb's table is partial and in-frame only. The profile shows about 250,000 clones, over 75% of them singletons. The material sequenced was PBMCs or T cells enriched from blood (not recorded which). The V gene is TRBV11-3, the J gene TRBJ2-2; D remains unclear. The receptor was derived from a young man who had recovered from COVID-19. The CDR3 loop is CASSPGVRGGELFF. DNA for the CDR3: TGTGCCAGCAGCCCCGGAGTGCGCGGCGGGGAGCTGTTTTTT.